Each of the 5 T cell receptor beta chains below was sequenced from the same sample in a study of cytomegalovirus exposure and HLA in healthy donors. Both 60 Vbeta primers and 13 Jbeta primers went into the PCR. The protocol was immunoSEQ multiplex PCR, while the TCRdb copy is restricted to in-frame clones and leaves out a portion. The sample includes 150,000 to 200,000 clones, around 83% of them seen just once. What was sequenced was PBMCs. All receptors derive from a man in his forties or fifties in good health and CMV-seropositive.

The chain combines TRBV19 with TRBJ2-1; 12 nucleotides match TRBD2. Losses at the gene ends were 8 bases for V and 12 bases for J; bases not matched to a gene: 14. Germline values: CDR1 LNHDA, CDR2 SQIVND (reference sequence). The CDR3 extends over 15 amino acids. CDR3 nucleotide sequence: TGTGCCAGTTCCCTAGCGGGAGGGTATTCTAGGGGGCAGTTCTTC. Translating it yields CASSLAGGYSRGQFF.

The sample holds a few counts of this clone. Here the CDR3 DNA reads TGCGCCAGCAGCTCGTTCACAAACACTGAAGCTTTCTTT. Its protein is CASSSFTNTEAFF. The chain couples TRBV5-1 to TRBJ1-1, with D unclear. The germline CDR1 and CDR2 sequences are SGHRS and YFSETQ. The CDR3 runs to 13 residues. The V gene lost 3 bases and the J gene lost 2 bases, with 8 bases spanning the gap. Complete variable domain (other parts from reference TRBV5-1 and TRBJ1-1): KAGVTQTPRYLIKTRGQQVTLSCSPISGHRSVSWYQQTPGQGLQFLFEYFSETQRNKGNFPGRFSGRQFSNSRSEMNVSTLELGDSALYLCASSSFTNTEAFFGQGTRLTVV.

The chain recombines TRBV9 with TRBJ2-7; 15 nucleotides match TRBD2. V trimming: 4 bases; J trimming: 5 bases; junction bases outside the gene matches: 7. The CDR3 is 16 amino acids. Germline loops: CDR1 SGDLS, CDR2 YYNGEE. Written as DNA, the CDR3 is TGTGCCAGCAGCACCGGGACTAGCGGGAGGCTGAACGAGCAGTACTTC. It is translated as CASSTGTSGRLNEQYF. Based on the CDR3 plus reference TRBV9 and TRBJ2-7, the full variable domain is DSGVTQTPKHLITATGQRVTLRCSPRSGDLSVYWYQQSLDQGLQFLIQYYNGEERAKGNILERFSAQQFPDLHSELNLSSLELGDSALYFCASSTGTSGRLNEQYFGPGTRLTVT.

The chain uses TRBV27 and TRBJ2-7; TRBD2 aligns across 9 bases. Germline CDR1 is MNHEY and CDR2 is SMNVEV (reference sequence). V was pared by 1 base and J by 7 bases, with 8 bases of the junction left unmatched. The CDR3 has 15 amino acids. The CDR3 sequence: CASSLWASGIGEQYF. CDR3 bases: TGTGCCAGCAGTTTATGGGCTAGCGGGATAGGAGAGCAGTACTTC.

This rearrangement joins TRBV11-2 to TRBJ2-3; TRBD2 agrees at 13 bases. V dropped 5 bases and J dropped 0; count of bases not matched to a gene: 8. CDR3 length: 18 amino acids. Germline CDR1 SGHAT, CDR2 FQNNGV. The CDR3 here is CASSRTGLAGTSTDTQYF. CDR3 in DNA: TGTGCCAGCAGCCGGACGGGACTAGCGGGGACTAGCACAGATACGCAGTATTTT.